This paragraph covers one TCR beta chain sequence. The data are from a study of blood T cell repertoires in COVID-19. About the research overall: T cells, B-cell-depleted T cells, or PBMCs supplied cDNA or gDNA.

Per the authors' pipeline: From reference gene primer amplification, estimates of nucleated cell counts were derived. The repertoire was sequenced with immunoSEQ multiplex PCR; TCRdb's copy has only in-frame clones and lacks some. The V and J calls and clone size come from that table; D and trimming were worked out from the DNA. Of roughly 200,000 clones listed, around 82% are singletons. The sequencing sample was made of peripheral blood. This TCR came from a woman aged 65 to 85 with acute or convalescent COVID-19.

Here the CDR3 DNA reads TGCGCCAGCAGCCCGGGGACAGGGATGGATTCACCCCTCCACTTT. This codes for CASSPGTGMDSPLHF. The chain is built from TRBV5-1 and TRBJ1-6, with 9 bases identical to TRBD1. Germline CDR1 and CDR2: SGHRS and YFSETQ. Trimming removed 4 bases from V and 8 bases from J; junction bases left unmatched: 7. The CDR3 has 15 amino acids.